These 22 T cell receptor beta chains originate from one sample sequenced in a study of radiotherapy plus CTLA-4 blockade in lung cancer. The protocol was immunoSEQ multiplex PCR, while the TCRdb copy is restricted to in-frame clones and leaves out a portion. The repertoire holds some 73,000 clones, with 78% as singletons. This specimen was peripheral blood, taken from a patient treated with radiotherapy plus ipilimumab. Receptors originate from a human donor with non-small cell lung cancer whose response to radiotherapy plus ipilimumab could not be evaluated. Some clones in this sample may be carry-over from other donors' samples.

J is TRBJ2-7 and V is TRBV5-6, with D maybe TRBD1 (6 bases). The CDR3 extends over 14 amino acids. CDR1 is SGHDT and CDR2 is YYEEEE in the germline V gene. Trimming cost V 6 bases and J 3 bases, with 16 bases left between them. Written as DNA, the CDR3 is TGTGCCAGCACCAGAGACAGGCGACACTACGAGCAGTACTTC. It specifies CASTRDRRHYEQYF. The whole variable domain, filled in from reference TRBV5-6 and TRBJ2-7, reads DAGVTQSPTHLIKTRGQQVTLRCSPKSGHDTVSWYQQALGQGPQFIFQYYEEEERQRGNFPDRFSGHQFPNYSSELNVNALLLGDSALYLCASTRDRRHYEQYFGPGTRLTVT.

This clone was detected only once. The chain uses TRBV6-6 and TRBJ1-5; no firm D call. The germline CDR1 and CDR2 sequences are MNHNY and SVGAGI (reference sequence). The V and J ends lost 8 bases and 7 bases respectively, with 21 bases between them. The CDR3 has 15 residues. This CDR3 is CASQLLATERQPQHF. The CDR3 DNA follows: TGTGCCAGCCAGTTACTGGCCACCGAGCGGCAGCCCCAGCATTTT.

The V and J genes are TRBV27 and TRBJ1-2; the D gene is possibly TRBD1 (5 bases). This CDR3 contains 16 residues. V was clipped by 2 bases and J by 0 bases, with 13 bases between them. Germline-derived CDR1 and CDR2 are MNHEY and SMNVEV (reference sequence). The CDR3 region has the DNA TGTGCCAGCAGTTTAACAGGCACCTCCTCTAACTATGGCTACACCTTC. Protein: CASSLTGTSSNYGYTF.

This clone was detected a few times. This chain joins TRBV28 and TRBJ1-2; TRBD1 matches 8 bases. The ends lost 6 bases at V and 4 bases at J; junction bases unmatched: 13. Per germline, CDR1 MDHEN and CDR2 SYDVKM. CDR3 size: 16 residues. As DNA, the CDR3 is TGTGCCAGCAGCTCCCCTACCGGGACAGGCGCCTATGGCTACACCTTC. Translated: CASSSPTGTGAYGYTF.

The V gene is TRBV15, the J gene TRBJ2-7; the D gene is possibly TRBD1 (5 bases). V was clipped by 0 bases and J by 4 bases, with 10 bases between them. This CDR3 is built from 14 residues. In germline, CDR1 is LNHNV, CDR2 YYDKDF (reference sequence). In DNA form, the CDR3 reads TGTGCCACCAGCAGAGAGGGCCAGGGATACGAGCAGTACTTC. Residues: CATSREGQGYEQYF.

J is TRBJ1-3 and V is TRBV2, with D possibly TRBD1 on 5 matching bases. Trimming took off 9 bases at V and 1 base at J, with 10 bases between the two ends. CDR3 size: 13 residues. Germline lookup yields CDR1 SNHLY and CDR2 FYNNEI. In DNA, the CDR3 is TGTGCCAGTAACCAGGGTTCTGGAAACACCATATATTTT. Its translation: CASNQGSGNTIYF.

This sequence joins TRBV29-1 and TRBJ2-3; TRBD2 aligns across 11 bases. CDR1 is SQVTM and CDR2 is ANQGSEA in the germline V gene. The CDR3 is 15 residues long. V shed 3 bases, J shed 3 bases, and the junction held 5 bases outside the gene matches. CDR3 nucleotide sequence: TGCAGCGTTGACGCCACTAGCGGGGGAACAGATACGCAGTATTTT. It yields the protein CSVDATSGGTDTQYF.

The chain is built from TRBV19 and TRBJ2-1, with D perhaps TRBD2 (5 bases). The CDR3 contains 14 residues. V was trimmed by 10 bases and J by 0 bases, leaving 13 bases between them. Germline loops: CDR1 LNHDA, CDR2 SQIVND (reference sequence). CDR3 loop: CATSRGSSYNEQFF. CDR3 DNA sequence: TGTGCCACCAGCCGAGGGAGCTCCTACAATGAGCAGTTCTTC.

V is TRBV18 and J is TRBJ1-1; no clear D gene. CDR1 is KGHSH, CDR2 LQKENI, per germline. There are 17 residues in the CDR3. The ends were cut back, 2 bases at V and 0 bases at J, with 16 bases in the middle. As DNA, the CDR3 is TGTGCCAGCTCACCAACGGAACGTAGCTTACTGAACACTGAAGCTTTCTTT. Its protein is CASSPTERSLLNTEAFF.

This clone has a count of ten or more. The chain has TRBV19 and TRBJ2-2; tentatively, D is TRBD2 (5 bases). CDR1 is LNHDA and CDR2 is SQIVND in the germline V gene (reference sequence). The V end was cut by 7 bases, the J end by 3 bases, with 18 bases between. The CDR3 extends over 16 amino acids. The CDR3 sequence is CASKEAGLPYTGELFF. The CDR3 DNA follows: TGTGCCAGTAAAGAGGCGGGTCTCCCATACACCGGGGAGCTGTTTTTT.

CDR3 bases: TGCGCCAGCAGCCAAGAAACTCGGGTTTACGGCTACACCTTC. Amino acid sequence: CASSQETRVYGYTF. The chain carries TRBV4-1 and TRBJ1-2; D is ambiguous. Germline assignment: CDR1 MGHRA and CDR2 YSYEKL. The CDR3 is made up of 14 amino acids. V shed 0 bases and J shed 8 bases, with 13 bases lying between them.

The chain couples TRBV4-3 to TRBJ2-1, with a tentative D call TRBD1 (5 bases). The CDR3 extends over 15 amino acids. Germline CDR1 reads LGHNA; CDR2 reads YSLEER. Trimming pared 1 base from V and 0 bases from J, leaving 7 bases between. The CDR3 reads CASSQGQGSYNEQFF. Here the CDR3 DNA reads TGCGCCAGCAGCCAAGGTCAGGGCTCCTACAATGAGCAGTTCTTC.

V and J are TRBV5-1 and TRBJ1-1; D gene unclear. V was cut by 0 bases and J by 5 bases, with 8 bases left in between. The CDR3 contains 13 residues. The germline CDR1 and CDR2 sequences are SGHRS and YFSETQ. The CDR3 nucleotides are TGCGCCAGCAGCTTGGTGGTCCAGACTGAAGCTTTCTTT. Protein: CASSLVVQTEAFF.

The chain couples TRBV6-5 to TRBJ2-1; the match to TRBD1 covers 11 bases. Germline loops: CDR1 MNHEY, CDR2 SVGAGI. J lost 3 bases, V lost 8 bases, and 6 bases had no gene match. This CDR3 has 15 residues. CDR3 DNA: TGTGCCAGCGCTGCCGGGACAGGGGGCTACAATGAGCAGTTCTTC. This codes for CASAAGTGGYNEQFF.

This clone has just one count. The J gene is TRBJ2-5, the V gene TRBV5-4; D unresolved. V was shortened by 2 bases and J by 2 bases, with 7 bases between the two germline ends. CDR1 is SGHNT, CDR2 YYREEE, per germline (reference sequence). The CDR3 totals 13 residues. The CDR3 DNA reads as TGTGCCAGCAGCTTTGGCCGACAAGAGACCCAGTACTTC. The encoded protein is CASSFGRQETQYF.

This chain connects TRBV28 to TRBJ1-5; D remains ambiguous. Trimming stripped 11 bases from V and 6 bases from J, with 14 bases between. The germline V gene has CDR1 MDHEN and CDR2 SYDVKM. The CDR3 is made up of 12 amino acids. The CDR3 loop is CAFGEWGQPQHF. As DNA, the CDR3 is TGTGCCTTCGGGGAGTGGGGTCAGCCCCAGCATTTT.

The chain employs TRBV13 and TRBJ2-1, with 10 bases that match TRBD1. CDR3 size: 15 residues. Germline loops: CDR1 PRHDT, CDR2 FYEKMQ (reference sequence). Trimming at V came to 0 bases and at J to 7 bases, leaving 3 bases not matched to a gene. CDR3 protein: CASSLGGQGVNEQFF. In nucleotides, the CDR3 is TGTGCCAGCAGCTTAGGCGGACAGGGGGTTAATGAGCAGTTCTTC.

V gene TRBV11-1 combines with J gene TRBJ1-1; D gene unclear. This CDR3 spans 12 amino acids. V shed 2 bases and J shed 9 bases, with 10 bases lying between them. Germline V gene sequence: CDR1 SGHAT, CDR2 FQDESV (reference sequence). CDR3 DNA sequence: TGTGCCAGCAGCTTATTTAGTGGGCAAGCTTTCTTT. Residues: CASSLFSGQAFF. The whole variable domain, filled in from reference TRBV11-1 and TRBJ1-1, reads EAEVAQSPRYKITEKSQAVAFWCDPISGHATLYWYRQILGQGPELLVQFQDESVVDDSQLPKDRFSAERLKGVDSTLKIQPAELGDSAMYLCASSLFSGQAFFGQGTRLTVV.

The chain recombines TRBV5-1 with TRBJ2-7; 9 nucleotides align to TRBD1. This CDR3 comprises 14 residues. V lost 2 bases and J lost 5; bases outside the gene matches: 5. The germline CDR1 and CDR2 sequences are SGHRS and YFSETQ. CDR3 in amino acids: CASSFGTGYNEQYF. As DNA, the CDR3 is TGCGCCAGCAGCTTCGGGACAGGGTATAACGAGCAGTACTTC.

This clone was seen just once. The rearrangement links TRBV5-4 to TRBJ2-5; 8 bases line up with TRBD2. Losses at the gene ends were 5 bases for V and 3 bases for J; bases not matched to a gene: 9. The V gene's germline CDR1 is SGHNT and CDR2 YYREEE (reference sequence). This CDR3 comprises 15 residues. The CDR3 protein is CASRGGELAEETQYF. CDR3 sequence (DNA): TGTGCCAGCAGGGGGGGGGAACTAGCGGAAGAGACCCAGTACTTC.

This chain joins TRBV27 and TRBJ2-5; 9 nucleotides match TRBD2. This CDR3 contains 16 residues. The trim removed 6 bases at V and 5 bases at J, leaving 13 bases unmatched. Germline V gene sequence: CDR1 MNHEY, CDR2 SMNVEV (reference sequence). In DNA form, the CDR3 reads TGTGCCAGCAGCCGCCGAGGTAGCGGGGGAGGGGAGACCCAGTACTTC. Protein product: CASSRRGSGGGETQYF.

J is TRBJ1-1 and V is TRBV5-1; 8 bases map to TRBD1. The CDR3 is 14 residues long. Germline V gives CDR1 SGHRS, CDR2 YFSETQ. V was clipped by 4 bases and J by 4 bases; unmatched bases: 6. The CDR3: CASSPQGDGTEAFF. Here the CDR3 DNA reads TGCGCCAGCAGCCCACAGGGGGATGGCACTGAAGCTTTCTTT.